This is a list of T cell receptor beta chains from one sample in a study of regulatory T cells. Produced via immunoSEQ multiplex PCR; TCRdb's table is partial and in-frame only. The sample lists roughly 32,000 clones; over 75% were seen once. The sample taken for sequencing was conventional CD4+ T cells sorted from blood. All receptors come from a person aged 18 to 30 with CD3G deficiency. The conserved cysteine and the conserved F or W are not part of the CDR3 here. A row's size may be missing; if present it is once, few, many or a size class.

v_call: TRBV7-9
cdr3_length: 13
clone_size: -
cdr3_aa: ASSFRASTYNEQF

v_call: TRBV11-2
cdr3_length: 11
clone_size: -
cdr3_aa: ASSSRGGTEAF

v_call: TRBV5-1
cdr3_length: 13
clone_size: -
cdr3_aa: ASSPTSGSSNEQF

v_call: TRBV7-9
cdr3_length: 14
clone_size: -
cdr3_aa: ASSHARPTNTGELF

v_call: TRBV11-3
cdr3_length: 12
clone_size: few
cdr3_aa: ASSLGRQAGELF

v_call: TRBV27
cdr3_length: 11
clone_size: -
cdr3_aa: ASSLGPTYEQY

v_call: TRBV6-1
cdr3_length: 15
clone_size: few
cdr3_aa: ASSESGTAVGNEKLF

v_call: TRBV5-1
cdr3_length: 13
clone_size: -
cdr3_aa: ASSSTGRNTGELF

v_call: TRBV5-1
cdr3_length: 9
clone_size: -
cdr3_aa: ASSLDYEQY

v_call: TRBV5-1
cdr3_length: 12
clone_size: -
cdr3_aa: ASSLGPGANVLT

v_call: TRBV10-3
cdr3_length: 11
clone_size: -
cdr3_aa: AISERENTEAF

v_call: TRBV5-1
cdr3_length: 11
clone_size: -
cdr3_aa: ASTDGNTGELF

v_call: TRBV28
cdr3_length: 14
clone_size: -
cdr3_aa: ASSLSGVWGNQPQH

v_call: TRBV5-1
cdr3_length: 13
clone_size: -
cdr3_aa: ASSSGTAGSYEQY

v_call: TRBV28
cdr3_length: 13
clone_size: -
cdr3_aa: ASSLTGSGNGEQF

v_call: TRBV11-2
cdr3_length: 13
clone_size: -
cdr3_aa: ASSLNKVQSGELF

v_call: TRBV28
cdr3_length: 11
clone_size: -
cdr3_aa: ASTPSSATEQF

v_call: TRBV28
cdr3_length: 14
clone_size: few
cdr3_aa: ATSREQGSGTLEQY

v_call: TRBV6-6
cdr3_length: 11
clone_size: -
cdr3_aa: ASSYGTSGSST

v_call: TRBV7-8
cdr3_length: 15
clone_size: -
cdr3_aa: ASSLGDLAGGPYEQY